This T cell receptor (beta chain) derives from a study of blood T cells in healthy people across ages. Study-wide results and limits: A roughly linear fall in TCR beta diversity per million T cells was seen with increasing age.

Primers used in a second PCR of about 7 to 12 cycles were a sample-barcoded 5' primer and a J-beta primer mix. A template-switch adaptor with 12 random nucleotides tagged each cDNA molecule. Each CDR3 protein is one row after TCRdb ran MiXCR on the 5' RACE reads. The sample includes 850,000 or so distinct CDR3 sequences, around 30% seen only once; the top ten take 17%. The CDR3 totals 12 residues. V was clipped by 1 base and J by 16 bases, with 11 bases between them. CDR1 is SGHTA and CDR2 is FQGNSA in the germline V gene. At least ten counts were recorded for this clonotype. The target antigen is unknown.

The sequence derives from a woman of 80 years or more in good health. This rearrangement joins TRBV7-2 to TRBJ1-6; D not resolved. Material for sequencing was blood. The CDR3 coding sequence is TGTGCCAGCAGCTTAGGGGCGCAGCAACTCCACTTT. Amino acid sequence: CASSLGAQQLHF. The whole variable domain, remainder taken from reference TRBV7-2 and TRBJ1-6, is GAGVSQSPSNKVTEKGKDVELRCDPISGHTALYWYRQSLGQGLEFLIYFQGNSAPDKSGLPSDRFSAERTGGSVSTLTIQRTQQEDSAVYLCASSLGAQQLHFGNGTRLTVT.